One TCR beta chain is described in this entry. The data originate from a study of OX40 agonist ivuxolimab in advanced cancers. For the study at large: Patients were treated with ivuxolimab, an agonistic anti-OX40 (CD134) antibody. Patients were 65% to 85% male with ages roughly 20 to 80, mean about 65.

Sequencing was performed with immunoSEQ multiplex PCR; in TCRdb, only in-frame clones are kept and a portion is missing. The table has about 91,000 clones, approximately 87% seen once. CDR3 size: 16 residues. V was shortened by 2 bases and J by 2 bases, with 15 bases between the two germline ends. CDR1 and CDR2 from the germline V gene are SQVTM and ANQGSEA. This clonotype originated in an adult with an advanced solid tumor such as melanoma, head and neck, liver or kidney cancer. The sample here was CD4+ or CD8+ T cells sorted from blood, taken in a trial of the OX40 agonist ivuxolimab. The gene calls are TRBV29-1 and TRBJ2-2, with D unclear. The CDR3 region has the DNA TGCAGCGTTGAACTGCTATCGGGCGCTAACACCGGGGAGCTGTTTTTT. Residues: CSVELLSGANTGELFF.